These T cell receptor beta chains were read from a single sample in a study of vaccination effects on CD4 cells after COVID-19. Their cognate antigens are unknown. TCRdb keeps only in-frame clones here, not all; method: immunoSEQ multiplex PCR. The sample holds around 62,000 clones, 74% seen once. The sample here was CD4+ T cells from PBMCs cultured without peptide, taken after COVID-19 vaccination. Receptors originate from a human donor who received a COVID-19 vaccine. CDR3s include the opening cysteine and the closing phenylalanine or tryptophan. D genes are given only for firm matches. Clone size appears in some rows only: once, few, many, or a class for an expanded clone.

clone size: -
D gene: TRBD1
V gene: TRBV5-6
J gene: TRBJ2-3
CDR3 DNA: TGTGCCAGCAGCTGGTCGACCGGGACAGTCACAGATACGCAGTATTTT
CDR3 protein: CASSWSTGTVTDTQYF

clone size: -
D gene: TRBD1
V gene: TRBV6-5
J gene: TRBJ1-4
CDR3 DNA: TGTGCCAGCAGTTACCTGGACAGGTTTAATGAAAAACTGTTTTTT
CDR3 protein: CASSYLDRFNEKLFF

clone size: -
D gene: -
V gene: TRBV30
J gene: TRBJ2-4
CDR3 DNA: TGTGCCTGGAGCCCCTCAGCAGGCAAAAACATTCAGTACTTC
CDR3 protein: CAWSPSAGKNIQYF

clone size: -
D gene: -
V gene: TRBV24-1
J gene: TRBJ2-3
CDR3 DNA: TGTGCCACCAGTGATTTCGCCAGCACAGATACGCAGTATTTT
CDR3 protein: CATSDFASTDTQYF

clone size: -
D gene: -
V gene: TRBV7-3
J gene: TRBJ1-6
CDR3 DNA: TGTGCCAGCAGCTTAACCCTTAATTCACCCCTCCACTTT
CDR3 protein: CASSLTLNSPLHF

clone size: once
D gene: -
V gene: TRBV6-2/TRBV6-3
J gene: TRBJ1-3
CDR3 DNA: TGTGCCAGCAGTTACGGTGGGGGCACTGGAAACACCATATATTTT
CDR3 protein: CASSYGGGTGNTIYF

clone size: -
D gene: TRBD1
V gene: TRBV10-3
J gene: TRBJ1-2
CDR3 DNA: TGTGCCATCAGTGAGGGGGGACAGGGATATGGCTACACCTTC
CDR3 protein: CAISEGGQGYGYTF

clone size: -
D gene: -
V gene: TRBV19
J gene: TRBJ1-4
CDR3 DNA: TGTGCCAGTAGTATCGCCCGGAAGGGGGCTAATGAAAAACTGTTTTTT
CDR3 protein: CASSIARKGANEKLFF

clone size: -
D gene: -
V gene: TRBV28
J gene: TRBJ2-4
CDR3 DNA: TGTGCCAGCAGTCCCGCGGGATTTCTAGCCAAAAACATTCAGTACTTC
CDR3 protein: CASSPAGFLAKNIQYF

clone size: -
D gene: -
V gene: TRBV2
J gene: TRBJ1-5
CDR3 DNA: TGTGCCAGCAGTGCGACGGGATATAGCAATCAGCCCCAGCATTTT
CDR3 protein: CASSATGYSNQPQHF

clone size: -
D gene: -
V gene: TRBV3-1/TRBV3-2
J gene: TRBJ2-5
CDR3 DNA: TGTGCCAGCAGCCCCCGACCCAAAGAGACCCAGTACTTC
CDR3 protein: CASSPRPKETQYF

clone size: -
D gene: -
V gene: TRBV2
J gene: TRBJ2-1
CDR3 DNA: TGTGCCAGCCGGGGGGCGAGTAGTGAGCAGTTCTTC
CDR3 protein: CASRGASSEQFF

clone size: -
D gene: -
V gene: TRBV18
J gene: TRBJ2-5
CDR3 DNA: TGTGCCAGCTCACCCCTGTTGACCTATACCGGGAACCAAGAGACCCAGTACTTC
CDR3 protein: CASSPLLTYTGNQETQYF

clone size: few
D gene: -
V gene: TRBV30
J gene: TRBJ1-1
CDR3 DNA: TGTGCCTGGAGGGGGAGACTGGAAGCTTTCTTT
CDR3 protein: CAWRGRLEAFF

clone size: once
D gene: TRBD1
V gene: TRBV6-6
J gene: TRBJ1-2
CDR3 DNA: TGTGCCAGCAGTTACTCGACAGGGACTGGCTACACCTTC
CDR3 protein: CASSYSTGTGYTF

clone size: -
D gene: TRBD2
V gene: TRBV6-2/TRBV6-3
J gene: TRBJ2-2
CDR3 DNA: TGTGCCAGCAGTTACTCGGGACTAGCGGGGGGGCGTCGCACCGGGGAGCTGTTTTTT
CDR3 protein: CASSYSGLAGGRRTGELFF

clone size: -
D gene: -
V gene: TRBV5-8
J gene: TRBJ1-1
CDR3 DNA: TGTGCCAGCCCCTACTTATTTCCCTCTTCCTTAAAGTCAATGAACACTGAAGCTTTCTTT
CDR3 protein: CASPYLFPSSLKSMNTEAFF

clone size: -
D gene: -
V gene: TRBV5-1
J gene: TRBJ2-3
CDR3 DNA: TGCGCCAGCAGCTCACAACTTTCCTCAAGAGGCGATACGCAGTATTTT
CDR3 protein: CASSSQLSSRGDTQYF

clone size: -
D gene: TRBD2
V gene: TRBV3-1/TRBV3-2
J gene: TRBJ2-1
CDR3 DNA: TGTGCCAGCAGCCTGGGACTAGCATCTTACAATGAGCAGTTCTTC
CDR3 protein: CASSLGLASYNEQFF

clone size: -
D gene: TRBD1
V gene: TRBV6-2/TRBV6-3
J gene: TRBJ2-5
CDR3 DNA: TGTGCCAGCAGTTACACGACAGGGGTAGAGACCCAGTACTTC
CDR3 protein: CASSYTTGVETQYF

clone size: few
D gene: -
V gene: TRBV5-4
J gene: TRBJ2-5
CDR3 DNA: TGTGCCAGCAGCATACAGGGAGCCCAAGAGACCCAGTACTTC
CDR3 protein: CASSIQGAQETQYF

clone size: -
D gene: TRBD2
V gene: TRBV19
J gene: TRBJ2-3
CDR3 DNA: TGTGCCAGTAGTATATCGCGGTTTAGCGGGGGCACAGATACGCAGTATTTT
CDR3 protein: CASSISRFSGGTDTQYF

clone size: -
D gene: TRBD1
V gene: TRBV6-1
J gene: TRBJ1-1
CDR3 DNA: TGTGCCAGCAGTGAGGTCACAGGGGGTAGCACTGAAGCTTTCTTT
CDR3 protein: CASSEVTGGSTEAFF

clone size: few
D gene: -
V gene: TRBV5-1
J gene: TRBJ1-3
CDR3 DNA: TGCGCCAGCAGCTTGGCAGGGTCTGGAAACACCATATATTTT
CDR3 protein: CASSLAGSGNTIYF

clone size: -
D gene: -
V gene: TRBV7-2
J gene: TRBJ1-2
CDR3 DNA: TGTGCCAGCAGCTTACAAGGGACGGGCCCTAACTATGGCTACACCTTC
CDR3 protein: CASSLQGTGPNYGYTF

clone size: once
D gene: -
V gene: TRBV4-1
J gene: TRBJ1-2
CDR3 DNA: TGCGCCAGCAGCCAAGATCCGTTGGGCTATGGCTACACCTTC
CDR3 protein: CASSQDPLGYGYTF

clone size: -
D gene: -
V gene: TRBV2
J gene: TRBJ2-3
CDR3 DNA: TGTGCCAGCAGAGGTTACACAGATACGCAGTATTTT
CDR3 protein: CASRGYTDTQYF

clone size: -
D gene: -
V gene: TRBV10-3
J gene: TRBJ1-1
CDR3 DNA: TGTGCCATCAGTGAGTCGTGGGGACAGAACACTGAAGCTTTCTTT
CDR3 protein: CAISESWGQNTEAFF

clone size: -
D gene: -
V gene: TRBV28
J gene: TRBJ1-2
CDR3 DNA: TGTGCCAGCAGTTCGAACTATGGCTACACCTTC
CDR3 protein: CASSSNYGYTF

clone size: once
D gene: -
V gene: TRBV5-6
J gene: TRBJ2-3
CDR3 DNA: TGTGCCAGCAGCTTGGAACCCGGGGGTAGGACAGATACGCAGTATTTT
CDR3 protein: CASSLEPGGRTDTQYF

clone size: -
D gene: TRBD1
V gene: TRBV11-1
J gene: TRBJ1-1
CDR3 DNA: TGTGCCAGCAGCTCTCGACAGGGGGGGACTGAAGCTTTCTTT
CDR3 protein: CASSSRQGGTEAFF